Each of the 8 T cell receptor beta chains below was sequenced from the same sample in a study of T cell responses to AZD1222 COVID-19 vaccine. Profiled with immunoSEQ multiplex PCR; TCRdb holds only in-frame clones, not every one. Of roughly 150,000 clones in the sample, about 90% are singletons; the top ten hold 9.3%. The specimen was peripheral blood, collected 28 days after the second AZD1222 dose. The receptors derive from an adult who received the AZD1222 COVID-19 vaccine.

V and J are TRBV15 and TRBJ1-2, with D maybe TRBD1 (5 bases). The CDR3 is 14 residues long. Germline V gene sequence: CDR1 LNHNV, CDR2 YYDKDF (reference sequence). The germline V and J ends were trimmed by 3 bases and 4 bases, with 12 bases remaining between them. CDR3 sequence: CATSRMTDGYGYTF. The CDR3 DNA sequence: TGTGCCACCAGCAGGATGACAGACGGCTATGGCTACACCTTC.

In its sample, this clone was seen once. This chain uses TRBV5-1 with TRBJ2-5, with TRBD1 matching over 7 bases. V shed 4 bases and J 5 bases; nucleotides not matched to a gene: 11. CDR1 and CDR2 (germline): SGHRS, YFSETQ. The length of the CDR3 is 15 residues. The CDR3 bases are TGCGCCAGCAGCCCTACAGGGGATCGTATCGAGACCCAGTACTTC. Protein: CASSPTGDRIETQYF.

This clone was seen a handful of times. The V gene is TRBV6-4, the J gene TRBJ2-2, with 11 positions matching TRBD2. The V gene end was trimmed by 0 bases and the J gene end by 6 bases; junction bases not matched to a gene: 0. CDR1 is MRHNA and CDR2 is SNTAGT in the germline V gene. The CDR3 loop spans 15 amino acids. The CDR3 DNA reads as TGTGCCAGCAGTGACTCTAGCGGGGGGGCCGGGGAGCTGTTTTTT. Protein product: CASSDSSGGAGELFF.

The V and J genes are TRBV6-2 or TRBV6-3 and TRBJ1-3; D is possibly TRBD1 (5 bases). Germline V gives CDR1 MNHEY, CDR2 SVGEGT. This CDR3 contains 17 residues. V lost 7 bases, J lost 3 bases, and 22 bases lay in between. CDR3 sequence: CASIPGRRQFVGNTIYF. As DNA, the CDR3 is TGTGCCAGCATCCCCGGGCGCCGACAGTTCGTTGGAAACACCATATATTTT.

The V and J genes are TRBV15 and TRBJ2-1; perhaps TRBD2 as D (7 bases). CDR3 length equals 17 residues. Looked up from germline, CDR1 is LNHNV and CDR2 is YYDKDF (reference sequence). V dropped 0 bases and J dropped 4 bases, with 16 bases sitting between them. CDR3 protein: CATSRDGRDTVYNEQFF. The CDR3 nucleotides read TGTGCCACCAGCAGAGATGGGAGGGACACCGTTTACAATGAGCAGTTCTTC.

The chain carries TRBV5-1 and TRBJ1-6; TRBD1 is a possible D gene (6 bases). There are 15 residues in the CDR3. The ends were cut back, 2 bases at V and 4 bases at J, with 10 bases in the middle. CDR1 is SGHRS, CDR2 YFSETQ, per germline. The DNA for the CDR3 is TGCGCCAGCAGCTTTGAGGGGGGGTATAATTCACCCCTCCACTTT. Protein: CASSFEGGYNSPLHF.

This rearrangement joins TRBV7-9 to TRBJ1-4; D remains ambiguous. V shed 6 bases and J shed 1 base, with 15 bases lying between them. Germline lookup yields CDR1 SEHNR and CDR2 FQNEAQ (reference sequence). The CDR3 is 16 residues long. The CDR3 region has the DNA TGTGCCAGCAGGCCCGGGTGGTGGGAAACTAATGAAAAACTGTTTTTT. It yields the protein CASRPGWWETNEKLFF.

This sequence joins TRBV10-2 and TRBJ1-5; D is unresolved. Trimming cost V 0 bases and J 5 bases, with 8 bases left between them. This CDR3 spans 14 amino acids. The V gene's germline CDR1 is WSHSY and CDR2 SAAADI. The CDR3 DNA is TGCGCCAGCAGTGAGTCCCAGCCCTATCAGCCCCAGCATTTT. This translates into CASSESQPYQPQHF.